A selection of T cell receptor beta chains follows, all from one sample in a study of beta chain features in type 1 diabetes. Clones were read by immunoSEQ multiplex PCR, and TCRdb kept only the in-frame ones, dropping some. The sample contains more than 350,000 clones, 10% to 12% of which appear only once. Specimen: naive CD4+ T cells from blood. These receptors came from a young woman in good health. Both conserved end residues are part of each CDR3. D genes are given only for firm matches. Only some rows state a clone size, as once, few, many or a class for expanded clones.

J: TRBJ1-5; D: TRBD1; V: TRBV15; size: .; DNA: TGTGCCACCAGCACACGGACAGGGGTTGGCAATCAGCCCCAGCATTTT; CDR3: CATSTRTGVGNQPQHF
J: TRBJ2-7; D: .; V: TRBV9; size: few; DNA: TGTGCCAGCAGCGTAGCGGGTAGCGGCTCCTACGAGCAGTACTTC; CDR3: CASSVAGSGSYEQYF
J: TRBJ2-1; D: .; V: TRBV5-4; size: .; DNA: TGTGCCAGCAGCTTGGGGGGCAGGGTGCAGTTCTTC; CDR3: CASSLGGRVQFF
J: TRBJ1-1; D: TRBD1; V: TRBV5-4; size: once; DNA: TGTGCCAGCAGCTCCATAACAGGGGGCACTGAAGCTTTCTTT; CDR3: CASSSITGGTEAFF
J: TRBJ2-3; D: .; V: TRBV2; size: .; DNA: TGTGCCAGCAGAGATCTTACAGGGAAGGGAGATACGCAGTATTTT; CDR3: CASRDLTGKGDTQYF
J: TRBJ1-2; D: TRBD1; V: TRBV7-9; size: few; DNA: TGTGCCAGCAGGTACGGACAGGAGAGCTATGGCTACACCTTC; CDR3: CASRYGQESYGYTF
J: TRBJ2-3; D: .; V: TRBV7-2; size: few; DNA: TGTGCCAGCAGCTTTGGGGGGAGAGCCACAGATACGCAGTATTTT; CDR3: CASSFGGRATDTQYF
J: TRBJ2-5; D: TRBD2; V: TRBV30; size: many; DNA: TGTGCCCGGTCTGGGAGGGCGCAAGAGACCCAGTACTTC; CDR3: CARSGRAQETQYF
J: TRBJ2-4; D: TRBD1; V: TRBV7-2; size: .; DNA: TGTGCCAGCAGCCCAGTGGGGACAGCAAACATTCAGTACTTC; CDR3: CASSPVGTANIQYF
J: TRBJ2-7; D: TRBD2; V: TRBV2; size: many; DNA: TGTGCCAGCAGTGTTGGGACTAGCTTCTACGAGCAGTACTTC; CDR3: CASSVGTSFYEQYF
J: TRBJ2-1; D: .; V: TRBV7-2; size: few; DNA: TGTGCCAGCAGCTTACCCGGCAGTGAGCAGTTCTTC; CDR3: CASSLPGSEQFF
J: TRBJ1-1; D: TRBD1; V: TRBV7-6; size: few; DNA: TGTGCCAGCAGCGGGGACAGCAACACTGAAGCTTTCTTT; CDR3: CASSGDSNTEAFF
J: TRBJ1-6; D: TRBD1; V: TRBV4-3; size: .; DNA: TGCGCCAGCAGCCAAGGACAGGGCTATTCACCCCTCCACTTT; CDR3: CASSQGQGYSPLHF
J: TRBJ2-4; D: .; V: TRBV19; size: .; DNA: TGTGCCAGTTCTTACGCTCGGTTAGCCAAAAACATTCAGTACTTC; CDR3: CASSYARLAKNIQYF
J: TRBJ2-1; D: .; V: TRBV7-3; size: .; DNA: TGTGCCAGCAGCTTAAGGGGCGACCAGCCCCGGCAGTTCTTC; CDR3: CASSLRGDQPRQFF
J: TRBJ2-2; D: .; V: TRBV6-1; size: few; DNA: TGTGCCAGCAGTGAACTCACCGGGGAGCTGTTTTTT; CDR3: CASSELTGELFF
J: TRBJ2-1; D: TRBD1; V: TRBV9; size: .; DNA: TGTGCCAGCAGCGTAGCCGGGGACAGGGTACTTCTCTACAATGAGCAGTTCTTC; CDR3: CASSVAGDRVLLYNEQFF
J: TRBJ1-4; D: TRBD1; V: TRBV9; size: .; DNA: TGTGCCAGCAGCGTAGGGGACCGACAGGGAATTGAAAAACTGTTTTTT; CDR3: CASSVGDRQGIEKLFF
J: TRBJ1-2; D: .; V: TRBV7-2; size: .; DNA: TGTGCCAGCAGCTTAGCCGCCACAAAGGGCTACACCTTC; CDR3: CASSLAATKGYTF
J: TRBJ1-4; D: .; V: TRBV7-9; size: .; DNA: TGTGCCAGCAGCTTACGAGAAAAACTGTTTTTT; CDR3: CASSLREKLFF
J: TRBJ1-2; D: TRBD1; V: TRBV15; size: few; DNA: TGTGCCACCAGCCCCCGACAGGGGGATGGCTACACCTTC; CDR3: CATSPRQGDGYTF
J: TRBJ2-1; D: TRBD2; V: TRBV29-1; size: few; DNA: TGCAGCGTGGGCTTGGGGACTAGCGGCTCCTACAATGAGCAGTTCTTC; CDR3: CSVGLGTSGSYNEQFF
J: TRBJ1-1; D: .; V: TRBV28; size: .; DNA: TGTGCCAGCAGCCTGTACAGTTTCGGTACTGAAGCTTTCTTT; CDR3: CASSLYSFGTEAFF
J: TRBJ2-1; D: .; V: TRBV4-3; size: few; DNA: TGCGCCAGCAGCCAAGACTGGCTGGGTCAAATGAATGAGCAGTTCTTC; CDR3: CASSQDWLGQMNEQFF
J: TRBJ2-7; D: TRBD2; V: TRBV30; size: few; DNA: TGTGCCTGGAGCCCCCGAGGGAGGGTTCCCTACGAGCAGTACTTC; CDR3: CAWSPRGRVPYEQYF
J: TRBJ1-2; D: .; V: TRBV6-5; size: .; DNA: TGTGCCAGCAGTAGCCCAGGGATCACCTATGGCTACACCTTC; CDR3: CASSSPGITYGYTF
J: TRBJ1-5; D: .; V: TRBV9; size: .; DNA: TGTGCCAGCAGCGAACATCAGGGGTGGAATCAGCCCCAGCATTTT; CDR3: CASSEHQGWNQPQHF
J: TRBJ1-1; D: .; V: TRBV7-2; size: .; DNA: TGTGCCAGCAGTAGGGCCACTATGAACACTGAAGCTTTCTTT; CDR3: CASSRATMNTEAFF